This T cell receptor (beta chain) comes out of a study of T cells in Graves' hyperthyroidism and ophthalmopathy. Graves' hyperthyroidism showing no ophthalmopathy progression within 18 months was considered stable. The hyperthyroidism patients had all been newly diagnosed, and their disease duration was under 2 months. Their ages ranged from 18 to 65 years. RNA transcripts were the template for amplifying TCR beta CDR3 regions. The TCR CDR3 was amplified in a first-round RT-PCR using the HTBI primer set. TCRdb analysed the multiplex PCR reads with MiXCR anew, one entry per CDR3 protein. Of some 400,000 distinct CDR3 sequences listed, about 20% are singletons. This clonotype was counted at least ten times. The sequence was collected from a woman aged 18-35 years with Graves' hyperthyroidism. Specimen: blood.

The CDR3 DNA reads TGTGCCAGTAGTATTTATTGGAATCAGCCCCAGCATTTT. It encodes CASSIYWNQPQHF. The V gene is TRBV19, the J gene TRBJ1-5; D is undetermined. Germline V lookup: CDR1 LNHDA, CDR2 SQIVND (reference sequence). Trimming took 3 bases from V and 4 from J, leaving 7 bases between them. This CDR3 has 13 residues.